This passage covers 28 T cell receptor beta chains from one sample sequenced in a study of shared clonotypes between healthy human individuals. Cells designated naive CD8 were CD45RO-negative and were positively selected for CCR7, with terminally differentiated effector memory CD45RA+ cells excluded. Sequenced by immunoSEQ multiplex PCR; TCRdb stores in-frame clones only, minus some. The top ten hold about 0.12% of the sample, which has 550,000 to 650,000 clones, roughly 96% seen once. Material: naive CD8+ T cells sorted from blood. The receptors come from a woman aged 25 to 39 in good health.

V is TRBV5-6 and J is TRBJ1-5, with unresolved D. Trimming shortened V by 5 bases and J by 2 bases, and 11 bases separated the two germline ends. The CDR3 covers 14 residues. CDR1 SGHDT and CDR2 YYEEEE come from the germline V gene. CDR3 DNA: TGTGCCAGCAGGTATAGCACGGGCAATCAGCCCCAGCATTTT. Protein: CASRYSTGNQPQHF.

This clone was recorded only once. Other DNA sequences in this sample translate to the same CDR3. This chain connects TRBV29-1 to TRBJ2-2; D tentatively reads TRBD1 or TRBD2 (5 bases each). The CDR3 is 12 amino acids. The V and J ends lost 5 bases and 3 bases respectively, with 7 bases between them. The V gene's germline CDR1 is SQVTM and CDR2 ANQGSEA. This CDR3 is CSVLGDTGELFF. DNA of the CDR3: TGCAGCGTTTTGGGGGACACCGGGGAGCTGTTTTTT.

V is TRBV5-1 and J is TRBJ2-5; 7 bases are shared with TRBD1. This CDR3 has 14 residues. Germline values: CDR1 SGHRS, CDR2 YFSETQ. V shed 0 bases, J shed 5 bases, and the junction held 4 bases outside the gene matches. The CDR3 DNA follows: TGCGCCAGCAGCTTGGTAGGGGGCCGGGAGACCCAGTACTTC. This sequence encodes CASSLVGGRETQYF.

A single count supports this clone. The rearrangement links TRBV7-8 to TRBJ2-3; TRBD2 matches at 7 bases. The CDR3 has 16 residues. The V gene end was trimmed by 0 bases and the J gene end by 3 bases; junction bases not matched to a gene: 6. Germline values: CDR1 SGHVS, CDR2 FQNEAQ. In DNA form, the CDR3 reads TGTGCCAGCAGCTTAGCGCTGGCGGGAGCGACAGATACGCAGTATTTT. This sequence encodes CASSLALAGATDTQYF.

The chain recombines TRBV6-6 with TRBJ2-1; 8 bases line up with TRBD2. After removal of 5 bases from V and 6 bases from J, the junction contained 6 bases not matched to a gene. The CDR3 has 14 amino acids. Germline CDR1 reads MNHNY; CDR2 reads SVGAGI (reference sequence). Here the CDR3 DNA reads TGTGCCAGCAGTAACGGACTAGCACCCAATGAGCAGTTCTTC. Its translation is CASSNGLAPNEQFF.

The chain joins TRBV27 to TRBJ1-2; D perhaps matches TRBD1 (6 bases). V lost 3 bases to trimming and J lost 3 bases, with 11 bases between them. Germline CDR1 reads MNHEY; CDR2 reads SMNVEV (reference sequence). The CDR3 totals 14 residues. The CDR3 reads CASSLIGGDYGYTF. The DNA of the CDR3 is TGTGCCAGCAGTTTGATAGGGGGAGACTATGGCTACACCTTC.

The chain couples TRBV7-9 to TRBJ1-2; D possibly corresponds to TRBD1 (6 bases). V was cut by 3 bases and J by 7 bases, with 15 bases left in between. This CDR3 has 14 residues. Per germline, CDR1 SEHNR and CDR2 FQNEAQ (reference sequence). In nucleotides, the CDR3 is TGTGCCAGCAGCTTCCTTGGGGGCGGAGCTGGCTACACCTTC. Its protein is CASSFLGGGAGYTF.

The genes are TRBV2 and TRBJ1-2, with D perhaps TRBD1 (6 bases). Trimming removed 6 bases at V and 8 bases at J, with 19 bases between. The CDR3 totals 14 residues. In germline, CDR1 is SNHLY, CDR2 FYNNEI. CDR3 coding DNA: TGTGCCAGCAGGGAGAAATCAGGGGCGGGAGGCTACACCTTC. This translates into CASREKSGAGGYTF.

V gene TRBV5-1 combines with J gene TRBJ2-1; tentative D call: TRBD2 (5 bases). The germline V and J ends were trimmed by 3 bases and 10 bases, with 14 bases remaining between them. Germline CDR1 reads SGHRS; CDR2 reads YFSETQ. The CDR3 runs 13 residues. CDR3 sequence reads: CASSSALGREQFF. In DNA form, the CDR3 reads TGCGCCAGCAGCTCAGCACTAGGACGAGAGCAGTTCTTC.

The chain is built from TRBV13 and TRBJ2-5; D not resolved. The DNA end is more similar to TRBJ2-7, so the J call may be wrong. The CDR3 spans 13 residues. Germline V gene sequence: CDR1 PRHDT, CDR2 FYEKMQ (reference sequence). The CDR3 region is CASSLYGSYEQYF. The CDR3 bases are TGTGCCAGCAGCTTATACGGGTCCTACGAGCAGTACTTC.

The rearrangement uses TRBV7-9 and TRBJ1-2, with D unresolved. CDR1 SEHNR and CDR2 FQNEAQ come from the germline V gene (reference sequence). CDR3 size: 15 residues. The ends were cut back, 2 bases at V and 3 bases at J, with 13 bases in the middle. The CDR3 spells CASSLLPPEYYGYTF. The CDR3 DNA reads as TGTGCCAGCAGCTTACTCCCCCCGGAATACTATGGCTACACCTTC.

The chain couples TRBV30 to TRBJ2-1; 11 bases fit TRBD2. V lost 4 bases and J lost 7; bases outside the gene matches: 12. Germline V gene sequence: CDR1 GTSNPN, CDR2 SVGIG (reference sequence). This CDR3 is 16 amino acids long. The CDR3 loop reads CAWTRLTGLAENEQFF. CDR3 bases: TGTGCCTGGACTAGACTAACGGGACTAGCGGAAAATGAGCAGTTCTTC.

This chain uses TRBV7-6 with TRBJ2-7; no clear D gene. Germline values: CDR1 SGHVS, CDR2 FNYEAQ. The CDR3 runs 13 residues. Trimming removed 1 base at V and 2 bases at J, with 6 bases between. This CDR3 reads CASSLEATYEQYF. DNA for the CDR3: TGTGCCAGCAGCTTAGAGGCTACCTACGAGCAGTACTTC.

This chain links TRBV5-6 with TRBJ2-7; possibly TRBD2 for D (5 bases). The CDR3 has 13 amino acids. Germline values: CDR1 SGHDT, CDR2 YYEEEE. The V end lost 1 base, the J end lost 7 bases, and 12 bases lay between the germline ends. The CDR3 DNA reads TGTGCCAGCAGCTTGTACGGGGTGGGGGAGCAGTACTTC. This encodes CASSLYGVGEQYF.

The rearrangement links TRBV10-1 to TRBJ2-7; D is unresolved. The CDR3 totals 13 residues. Germline CDR1 and CDR2: WNHNN and SYGVQD (reference sequence). V dropped 2 bases and J dropped 0 bases, with 5 bases sitting between them. The CDR3, as DNA: TGCGCCAGCAGTGAGACCAACTCCTACGAGCAGTACTTC. Protein product: CASSETNSYEQYF.

V is TRBV5-1 and J is TRBJ2-7, with TRBD2 identical over 12 bases. CDR1 is SGHRS, CDR2 YFSETQ, per germline. Germline trimming cut 1 base from V and 4 bases from J; bases unmatched to any gene: 3. The CDR3 has 15 amino acids. The CDR3, as DNA: TGCGCCAGCAGCTTGTCCGGGACTAGCGGGTACGAGCAGTACTTC. This codes for CASSLSGTSGYEQYF.

This clone showed up just once. V gene TRBV7-9 combines with J gene TRBJ2-7, with D tentatively TRBD2 (5 bases). The germline CDR1 and CDR2 sequences are SEHNR and FQNEAQ (reference sequence). The ends were cut back, 5 bases at V and 1 base at J, with 18 bases in the middle. The CDR3 spans 16 residues. The CDR3 DNA is TGTGCCAGCAGCCCGTCCACTAGGTACCTTTCCTACGAGCAGTACTTC. It yields the protein CASSPSTRYLSYEQYF.

The chain couples TRBV4-1 to TRBJ2-7, with TRBD2 matching over 12 bases. The V gene's germline CDR1 is MGHRA and CDR2 YSYEKL. V was pared by 3 bases and J by 0 bases, with 3 bases of the junction left unmatched. The CDR3 has 16 amino acids. DNA for the CDR3: TGCGCCAGCAGCCACCGGACTAGCGGGACCTCCTACGAGCAGTACTTC. Its translation: CASSHRTSGTSYEQYF.

The chain couples TRBV15 to TRBJ2-5, with D hard to call. In germline, CDR1 is LNHNV, CDR2 YYDKDF (reference sequence). This CDR3 contains 14 residues. Between the trimmed V and J ends, which lost 1 base and 5 bases, there was a span of 11 bases. The CDR3 sequence: CATSRVPSLETQYF. CDR3 bases: TGTGCCACCAGCAGAGTGCCCAGCCTGGAGACCCAGTACTTC.

On this clone itself: Other nucleotide sequences in the sample specify the same CDR3. The chain joins TRBV6-5 to TRBJ2-1, with 10 bases matching TRBD2. Trimming at V came to 4 bases and at J to 4 bases, leaving 4 bases not matched to a gene. This CDR3 contains 15 residues. Germline CDR1 and CDR2: MNHEY and SVGAGI. The CDR3 coding sequence is TGTGCCAGCAGTTCCCTAGCGGGAGTTTACAATGAGCAGTTCTTC. It is translated as CASSSLAGVYNEQFF.

The chain joins TRBV2 to TRBJ2-1; 7 bases agree with TRBD2. V trimming: 8 bases; J trimming: 6 bases; junction bases outside the gene matches: 4. The germline gives CDR1 SNHLY, CDR2 FYNNEI. The CDR3 is 12 residues long. The CDR3 nucleotides read TGTGCCAGCTGCGGGAGCGCCAATGAGCAGTTCTTC. The encoded protein is CASCGSANEQFF.

The gene calls are TRBV27 and TRBJ2-7; D gene uncertain. The ends were cut back, 2 bases at V and 4 bases at J, with 12 bases in the middle. CDR1 and CDR2 (germline): MNHEY, SMNVEV (reference sequence). The CDR3 spans 14 residues. The CDR3 nucleotides read TGTGCCAGCAGTTTAGCGTTGATCGGGTACGAGCAGTACTTC. Its translation: CASSLALIGYEQYF.

CDR3 residues: CASSLGRSYEQYF. The CDR3 DNA is TGTGCCAGCAGCCTAGGACGGTCATACGAGCAGTACTTC. This chain joins TRBV6-5 and TRBJ2-7; D remains unclear. Germline V gene sequence: CDR1 MNHEY, CDR2 SVGAGI. V lost 6 bases and J 4 bases, leaving 13 bases between the germline ends. The CDR3 totals 13 residues.

The chain couples TRBV28 to TRBJ1-5; D not resolved. Germline CDR1 is MDHEN and CDR2 is SYDVKM. The CDR3 covers 14 residues. Trimming pared 5 bases from V and 0 bases from J, leaving 8 bases between. The CDR3 bases are TGTGCCAGCAGTCCCAGGAATAGCAATCAGCCCCAGCATTTT. Its protein is CASSPRNSNQPQHF.

The chain uses TRBV7-9 and TRBJ2-5, with D possibly called TRBD1 or TRBD2 (6 bases each). The CDR3 length is 14 residues. CDR1 is SEHNR and CDR2 is FQNEAQ in the germline V gene (reference sequence). The V end lost 4 bases, the J end lost 2 bases, and 11 bases lay between the germline ends. The DNA of the CDR3 is TGTGCCAGCAGCTCCGTAGGGGGGCAAGAGACCCAGTACTTC. Translating gives CASSSVGGQETQYF.

The chain has TRBV6-5 and TRBJ1-1; D not resolved. The V and J ends lost 2 bases and 0 bases respectively, with 10 bases between them. CDR1 is MNHEY and CDR2 is SVGAGI in the germline V gene. The CDR3 is 15 residues long. This chain's CDR3 is CASSYLDGMNTEAFF. In DNA form, the CDR3 reads TGTGCCAGCAGTTACCTTGACGGGATGAACACTGAAGCTTTCTTT.

The CDR3 here is CASSDPGLDRETQYF. The CDR3, as DNA: TGTGCCAGCAGTGATCCCGGACTAGACAGGGAGACCCAGTACTTC. The rearrangement joins TRBV2 to TRBJ2-5, with D maybe TRBD2 (7 bases). The CDR3 is made up of 15 amino acids. Trimming removed 3 bases at V and 5 bases at J, with 16 bases between. The V gene's germline CDR1 is SNHLY and CDR2 FYNNEI.

Comments on this clone: The identical CDR3 is also encoded by other nucleotide sequences in the sample. This chain joins TRBV6-5 and TRBJ2-7; D unclear. The germline V and J ends were trimmed by 0 bases and 0 bases, with 6 bases remaining between them. The germline V gene has CDR1 MNHEY and CDR2 SVGAGI. The CDR3 has 14 amino acids. CDR3 protein: CASSYSSSSYEQYF. In nucleotides, the CDR3 is TGTGCCAGCAGTTACTCGAGCAGCTCCTACGAGCAGTACTTC.